This T cell receptor beta chain was profiled in a study of blood T cells in healthy people across ages (dated by TCRdb to 2014 to 2015). Regarding the study in general: In model experiments, template switching captured about one uniquely barcoded TCR beta cDNA molecule for every two T cells. Age-related changes in TCR beta repertoire diversity were measured in the study by deep sequencing normalized with unique cDNA molecular identifiers. The donors were split into four age groups: young (average around 17 years), middle-aged (roughly 39), aged (about 56) and long-lived (over 80). To avoid experimental bias, donors of different ages were distributed randomly across sequencing lanes. Using the same blood draw, the study looked at two additional independent replicas of 1 million unique cDNA reads for two donors, one aged 18 to 30 and the other aged 80 or older.

This clonotype occurred many times. Its antigen is currently not known. The input lacks base qualities; no much larger clone sits a single base away. Trimming leaves V shorter by 8 bases and J shorter by 5 bases, with the junction holding 2 bases beyond the gene matches. CDR1 and CDR2 (ENHRY, SYGVKD) derive from the germline V gene. Taken from cysteine to phenylalanine, the CDR3 has 13 residues. Only the CDR3 region is kept as DNA, spanning 39 bases read in frame from base 1. Library preparation employed 5' RACE. For sequencing, an Illumina HiSeq 2500 was employed. A second PCR of 7 to 11 cycles was performed with a sample-barcoded 5' primer and a J-beta primer mix. A unique molecular identifier was introduced onto each TCR beta cDNA molecule by a template-switch 5' adaptor carrying 12 random nucleotides. Each sample yielded at least 2.5 million CDR3-containing paired-end reads. First-strand cDNA synthesis was performed from all RNA using the Mint cDNA synthesis kit, with priming by a TRBC-specific oligonucleotide. Following uracil-DNA glycosylase treatment, all cDNA underwent a first 18-cycle PCR with the universal primers M1SS and BC2_uni_R. For the original study's pipeline: For normalization, 1 million high-quality reads were randomly selected from each sample, with every read carrying a distinct molecular identifier. Reads with shared molecular identifiers were discarded instead of being binned into consensus sequences. MiTCR, set to a Q25 quality threshold and the strictest error-elimination algorithm, was used for CDR3 identification, clonotype clustering and error correction. A nonparametric unseen species model with Euler transformation was used to estimate a lower bound on total TCR beta diversity. The public reads were run again by TCRdb, first through fastp at Q25 and then through MiXCR, and only productive beta chains were kept. Entries are consolidated by CDR3 protein sequence, retaining the most common genes and DNA. For this entry, the V and J calls and clone size follow TCRdb and not the study's own pipeline. Across this sample there are hundreds of thousands of distinct CDR3 sequences, with about 55% seen only once. The leading ten clones occupy about 38% of the sample.

Results the study describes overall, beyond this receptor: Since profiling was done on bulk unsorted PBMCs, naive and antigen-experienced compartments could not be conclusively compared. Total diversity estimates from one million sequenced T cells were considered lower bounds and underestimates. Because the CMV infection status of the donors was unknown, age-related changes in expanded clonotypes may potentially have been confounded. The long-lived group showed more naive CD4+ T cells, fewer expanded clones and increased TCR diversity than the aged group, suggesting age selection. The percentage of naive T cells measured by flow cytometry correlated strongly with observed TCR beta diversity. As age increased, observed TCR beta diversity per million T cells dropped in a roughly linear way, and a significant reduction was already evident by age 40.

The 39 donors, aged 6 to 90 years, were systemically healthy Caucasian individuals from Russia. Each donor gave about 9.2 milliliters of peripheral blood, drawn into EDTA-treated Vacutainer tubes. Ficoll-Paque density-gradient centrifugation was used to isolate PBMCs, with at least 7 million obtained per sample. Total RNA was extracted from PBMCs with Trizol reagent, with at least 6 micrograms obtained per sample. For every donor, flow cytometry on a PBMC aliquot measured the percentage of naive CD45RAhigh/CD27high T cells. The receptor was derived from a man aged 80 or over in good health. The sequencing input was blood. Here the chain combines TRBV10-3 and TRBJ2-3; TRBD2 matches 12 bases in the middle. Here the CDR3 is given as CAIQGLAGDTQYF. At the DNA level, the sequence is TGTGCCATCCAGGGACTAGCGGGAGATACGCAGTATTTT.